Reported below is one T cell receptor beta chain. No antigen is known for it. Germline V gene lookup returns CDR1 SGHTS and CDR2 YDEGEE. CDR3 size: 13 residues. The V and J ends lost 1 base and 1 base respectively, with 5 bases between them. The sample comes from a study of T-cell memory formation after mild COVID-19. Study results and limitations: The finding that pre-infection memory included some responding clones suggested that cross-reactive memory joined. CD8+ contracting clones occupied EMRA, while CD4+ ones occupied mainly CM and EM.

A single record per CDR3 protein comes from TCRdb applying MiXCR to the 5' RACE reads. The sample records 65,000 to 90,000 distinct CDR3 sequences, 10% to 15% being singletons. This receptor was identified in a man between 18 and 35 years old who had mild COVID-19 (a few samples of this study predate the infection). Cell type and time point are not known. The chain is built from TRBV5-8 and TRBJ2-5; no clear D gene. The specimen sequenced was PBMCs or a T cell subset sorted from them (not recorded which). The CDR3 region is CASSLFAQETQYF. The DNA for the CDR3 is TGTGCCAGCAGCTTGTTTGCCCAAGAGACCCAGTACTTC. The variable domain in full, completed from reference TRBV5-8 and TRBJ2-5, reads EAGVTQSPTHLIKTRGQQATLRCSPISGHTSVYWYQQALGLGLQFLLWYDEGEERNRGNFPPRFSGRQFPNYSSELNVNALELEDSALYLCASSLFAQETQYFGPGTRLLVL.